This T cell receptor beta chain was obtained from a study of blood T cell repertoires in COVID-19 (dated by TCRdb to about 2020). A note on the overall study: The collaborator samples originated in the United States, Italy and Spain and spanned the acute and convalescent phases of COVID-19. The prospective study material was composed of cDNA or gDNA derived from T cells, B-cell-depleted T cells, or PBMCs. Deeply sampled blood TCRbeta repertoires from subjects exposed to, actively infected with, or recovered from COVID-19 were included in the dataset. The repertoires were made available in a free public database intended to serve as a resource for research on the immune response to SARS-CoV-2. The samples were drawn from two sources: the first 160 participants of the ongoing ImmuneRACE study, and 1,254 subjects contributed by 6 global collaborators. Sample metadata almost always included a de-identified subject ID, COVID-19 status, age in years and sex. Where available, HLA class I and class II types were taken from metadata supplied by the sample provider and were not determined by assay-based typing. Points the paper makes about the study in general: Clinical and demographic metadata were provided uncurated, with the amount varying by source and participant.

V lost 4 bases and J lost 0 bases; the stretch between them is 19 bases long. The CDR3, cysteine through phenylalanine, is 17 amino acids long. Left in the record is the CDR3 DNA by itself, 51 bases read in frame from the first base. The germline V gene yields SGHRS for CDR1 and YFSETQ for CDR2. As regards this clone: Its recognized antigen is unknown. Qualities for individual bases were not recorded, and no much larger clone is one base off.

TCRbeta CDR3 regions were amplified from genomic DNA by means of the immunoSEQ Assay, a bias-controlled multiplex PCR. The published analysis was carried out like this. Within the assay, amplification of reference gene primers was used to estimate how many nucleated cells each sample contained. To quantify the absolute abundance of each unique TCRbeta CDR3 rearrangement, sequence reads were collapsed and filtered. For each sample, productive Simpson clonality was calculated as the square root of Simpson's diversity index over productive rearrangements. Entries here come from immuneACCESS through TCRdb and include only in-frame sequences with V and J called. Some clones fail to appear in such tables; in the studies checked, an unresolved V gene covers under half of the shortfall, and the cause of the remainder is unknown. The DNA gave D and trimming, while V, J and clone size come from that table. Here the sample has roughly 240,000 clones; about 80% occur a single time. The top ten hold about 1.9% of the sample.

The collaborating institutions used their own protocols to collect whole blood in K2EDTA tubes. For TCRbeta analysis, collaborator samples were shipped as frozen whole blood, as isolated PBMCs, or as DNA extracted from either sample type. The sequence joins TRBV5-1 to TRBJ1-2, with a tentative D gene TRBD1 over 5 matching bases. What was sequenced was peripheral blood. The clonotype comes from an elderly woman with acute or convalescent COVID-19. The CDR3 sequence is CASSTLGLDTANYGYTF. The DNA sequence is TGCGCCAGCAGCACCCTAGGATTGGACACCGCTAACTATGGCTACACCTTC.